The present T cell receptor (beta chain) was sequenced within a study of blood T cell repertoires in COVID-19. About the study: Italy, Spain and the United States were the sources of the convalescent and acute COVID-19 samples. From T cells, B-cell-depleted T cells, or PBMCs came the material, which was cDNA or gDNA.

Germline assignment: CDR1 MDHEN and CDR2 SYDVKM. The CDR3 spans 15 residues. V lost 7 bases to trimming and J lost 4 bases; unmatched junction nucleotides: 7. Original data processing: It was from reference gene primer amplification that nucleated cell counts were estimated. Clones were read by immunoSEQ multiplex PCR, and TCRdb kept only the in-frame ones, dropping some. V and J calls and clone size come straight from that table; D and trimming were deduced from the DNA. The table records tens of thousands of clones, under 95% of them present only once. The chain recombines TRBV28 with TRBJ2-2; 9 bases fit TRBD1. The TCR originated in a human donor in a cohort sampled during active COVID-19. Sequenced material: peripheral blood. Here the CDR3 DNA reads TGTGCCAGCACTCTGACAGGGGGGGGCACCGGGGAGCTGTTTTTT. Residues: CASTLTGGGTGELFF.